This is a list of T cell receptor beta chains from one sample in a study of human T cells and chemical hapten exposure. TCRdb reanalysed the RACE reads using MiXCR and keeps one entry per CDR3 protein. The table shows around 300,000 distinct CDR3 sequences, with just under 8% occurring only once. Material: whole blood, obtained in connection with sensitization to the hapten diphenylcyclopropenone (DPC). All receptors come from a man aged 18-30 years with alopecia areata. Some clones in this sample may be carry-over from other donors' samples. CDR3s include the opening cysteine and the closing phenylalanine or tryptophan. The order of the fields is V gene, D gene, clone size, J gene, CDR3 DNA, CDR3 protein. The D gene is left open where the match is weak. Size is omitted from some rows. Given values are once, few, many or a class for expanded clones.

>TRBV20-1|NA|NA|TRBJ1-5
TGCAGTGCTAGAGATCGGTCCGCTCAGCCCCAGCATTTT
CSARDRSAQPQHF
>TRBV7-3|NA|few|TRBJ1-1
TGTGCCAGCAGCTTATCGCACGGGTTGTTAGCTGAAGCTTTCTTT
CASSLSHGLLAEAFF
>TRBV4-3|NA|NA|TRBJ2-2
TGCGCCTCAGCAACCGGACAGAACACCGGGGAGCTGTTTTTT
CASATGQNTGELFF
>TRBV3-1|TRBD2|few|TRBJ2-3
TGTGCCAGCAGCCAAGATCGGAGCGGGGGAGATACGCAGTATTTT
CASSQDRSGGDTQYF
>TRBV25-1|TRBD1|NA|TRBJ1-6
TGTGCCAGCAGTGTGCAGGGGGGGTCACCCCTCCACTTT
CASSVQGGSPLHF
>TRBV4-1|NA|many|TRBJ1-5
TGCGCCAGCAGCCAAGGACGGGGAAATAGCAATCAGCCCCAGCATTTT
CASSQGRGNSNQPQHF
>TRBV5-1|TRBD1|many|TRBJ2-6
TGCGCCAGCAGCAGTGGACAGGGCACCGGGGCCAACGTCCTGACTTTC
CASSSGQGTGANVLTF
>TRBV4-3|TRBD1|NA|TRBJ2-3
TGCGCCAGCAGCCAAGATCTGCAGGGGGAAACAGATACGCAGTATTTT
CASSQDLQGETDTQYF
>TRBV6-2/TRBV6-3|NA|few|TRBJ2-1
TGTGCCAGCAGTTACTTGGGGGGCCGGAATGAGCAGTTCTTC
CASSYLGGRNEQFF
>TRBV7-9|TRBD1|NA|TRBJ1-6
TGTGCCAGCAGCTTCGCCGGGACAGAGGATTCACCCCTCCACTTT
CASSFAGTEDSPLHF
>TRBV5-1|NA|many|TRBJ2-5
TGCGCCAGTATCAGGGGCGGGGAGACCCAGTACTTC
CASIRGGETQYF
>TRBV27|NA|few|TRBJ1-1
TGTGCCAGCGGTTCCCCTGTCGGACGGACGAACACTGAAGCTTTCTTT
CASGSPVGRTNTEAFF
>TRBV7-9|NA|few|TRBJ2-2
TGTGCCAGCAGCTTATACCAGCTGGGTGGGGAGCTGTTTTTT
CASSLYQLGGELFF
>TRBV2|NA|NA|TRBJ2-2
TGTGCCAGCAGTGGGGTTCTGGCCAACACCGGGGAGCTGTTTTTT
CASSGVLANTGELFF
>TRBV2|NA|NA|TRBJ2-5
TGTGCCAGCAGTGAATTGGACAGGTCTAGCGGCCAAGAGACCCAGTACTTC
CASSELDRSSGQETQYF
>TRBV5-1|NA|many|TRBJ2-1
TGCGCCAGCAGCTTGACTTTTAATGAGCAGTTCTTC
CASSLTFNEQFF
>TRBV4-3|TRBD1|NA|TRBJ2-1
TGCGCCAGCAGCGCACGACAGGGGAGGCTCTACAATGAGCAGTTCTTC
CASSARQGRLYNEQFF
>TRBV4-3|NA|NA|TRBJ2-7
TGCGCCAGCAGCCAAGATAAGGGCTACGAGCAGTACTTC
CASSQDKGYEQYF
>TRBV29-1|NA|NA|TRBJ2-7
TGCAGCGTTGAAGGCGCCCCAGGTAGCTCCTACGAGCAGTACTTC
CSVEGAPGSSYEQYF
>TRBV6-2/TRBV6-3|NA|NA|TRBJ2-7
TGTGCCAGCAGTTACTCTGGCGGACGACCCTACGAGCAGTACTTC
CASSYSGGRPYEQYF
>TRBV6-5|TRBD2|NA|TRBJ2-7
TGTGCCAGCAGTTACAGAACGGGAGGCGAGCAGTACTTC
CASSYRTGGEQYF
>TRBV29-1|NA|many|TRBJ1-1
TGCAGCGTTGACGGGGGCAGTGTGAACACTGAAGCTTTCTTT
CSVDGGSVNTEAFF
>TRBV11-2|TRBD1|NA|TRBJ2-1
TGTGCCAGCAGTTCCAACAGGGGCTCTAGGGATGAGCAGTTCTTC
CASSSNRGSRDEQFF
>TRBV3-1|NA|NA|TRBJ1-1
TGTGCCAGCAGTTTAAGGCAACAAAACCCAATGAACACTGAAGCTTTCTTT
CASSLRQQNPMNTEAFF
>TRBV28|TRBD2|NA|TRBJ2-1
TGTGCCAGCAGTTCCCCGACTAGCGGGGCAACCTTC
CASSSPTSGATF
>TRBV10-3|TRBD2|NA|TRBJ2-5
TGTGCCATCAGCCCCGCATCTAGCGGGGGCGAAGAGACCCAGTACTTC
CAISPASSGGEETQYF
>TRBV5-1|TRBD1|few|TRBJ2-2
TGCGCCAGCACCCTGACCGGGACAGGGATCACCGGGGAGCTGTTTTTT
CASTLTGTGITGELFF
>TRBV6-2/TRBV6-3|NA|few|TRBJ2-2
TGTGCCAGCAGTTACTCGGGAACGAACACCGGGGAGCTGTTTTTT
CASSYSGTNTGELFF
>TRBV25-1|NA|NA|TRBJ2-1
TGTGCCAGCAGTGTCCGTTATGAGCAGTTCTTC
CASSVRYEQFF
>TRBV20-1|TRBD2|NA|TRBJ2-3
TGCAGTGCCATACATGAACCAAAAGCGGGGAGCACAGATACGCAGTATTTT
CSAIHEPKAGSTDTQYF
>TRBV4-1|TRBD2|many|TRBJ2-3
TGCGCCAGCAGCCAAGGACATGGGACTAGAGGCACAGATACGCAGTATTTT
CASSQGHGTRGTDTQYF
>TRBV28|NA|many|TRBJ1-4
TGTGCCAGCAGTTTCCTATTCGCTCCGGGAGCTAATGAAAAACTGTTTTTT
CASSFLFAPGANEKLFF
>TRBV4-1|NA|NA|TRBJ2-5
TGCGCCAGCAGCCGCGTAGGGGCAGGTTCTACCAAAGAGACCCAGTACTTC
CASSRVGAGSTKETQYF
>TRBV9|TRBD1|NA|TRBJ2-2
TGTGCCAGCAGCCCCCGGACAGGGGGCATCGGGGAGCTGTTTTTT
CASSPRTGGIGELFF
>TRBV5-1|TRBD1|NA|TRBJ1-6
TGCGCCAGCAGCCCCGGACAGGAGACACCCCTCCACTTT
CASSPGQETPLHF